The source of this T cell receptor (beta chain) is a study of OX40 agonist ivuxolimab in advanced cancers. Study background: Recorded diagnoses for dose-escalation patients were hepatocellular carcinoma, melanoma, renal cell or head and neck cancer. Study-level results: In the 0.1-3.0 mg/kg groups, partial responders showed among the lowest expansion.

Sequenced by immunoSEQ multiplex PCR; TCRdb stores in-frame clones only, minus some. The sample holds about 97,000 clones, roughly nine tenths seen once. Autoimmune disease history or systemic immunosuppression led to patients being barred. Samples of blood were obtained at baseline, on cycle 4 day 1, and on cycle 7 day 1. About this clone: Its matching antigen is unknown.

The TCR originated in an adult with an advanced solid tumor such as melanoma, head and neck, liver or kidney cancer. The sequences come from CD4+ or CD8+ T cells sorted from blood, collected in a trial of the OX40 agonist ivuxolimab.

The CDR3 here is CAWSTGTGGTEAFF. In nucleotides, the CDR3 is TGTGCCTGGAGCACCGGGACAGGGGGTACTGAAGCTTTCTTT. V gene TRBV30 combines with J gene TRBJ1-1; 11 bases map to TRBD1. The length of the CDR3 is 14 residues. V was pared by 3 bases and J by 5 bases, with 5 bases of the junction left unmatched. Germline-derived CDR1 and CDR2 are GTSNPN and SVGIG (reference sequence).